At least ten counts were recorded for the clone carrying this T cell receptor beta chain. Its antigen is unidentified. This record comes from a study of human T cells and chemical hapten exposure. Study results and limitations: No alteration of TCRs above 1 in 1000 frequency was seen with DPC sensitization.

V was cut by 7 bases and J by 8 bases, with 20 bases left in between. CDR3 length: 14 amino acids. Germline assignment: CDR1 MNHEY and CDR2 SMNVEV (reference sequence). Source study methods: A per-sample median of around 100,000 TCRs was observed, with a range of roughly 23,224 to 700,000. TCRdb re-analysed the RACE reads in MiXCR, keeping a single row per CDR3 protein. These V and J calls are TCRdb output, not the study's own analysis. The data show some 360,000 distinct CDR3 sequences, approximately 5.1% seen once. Indicated time point: pre-sensitization, week 0. As for treatment: therapeutic diphenylcyclopropenone sensitization with weekly scalp DPC.

The clonotype was recovered from a woman between 45 and 65 years old with alopecia areata. Some clones in this sample may be carry-over from other donors' samples. V usage is TRBV27 and J usage is TRBJ1-1, with D uncertain. The source material was whole blood, sampled in connection with sensitization to the hapten diphenylcyclopropenone (DPC). The CDR3, as DNA: TGTGCCAGCAAGATTGGCGCGCAGCGCTTAGAAGCTTTCTTT. Its translation: CASKIGAQRLEAFF.